This T cell receptor (beta chain) was identified during a study of regulatory T cells in long-lasting Graves disease. Study-wide findings and caveats: Persistent patients shared some 2,500 public clonotypes among themselves. Newly diagnosed patients shared fewer, at around 970. Persistent cases of Graves' showed reduced TCR diversity relative to newly diagnosed patients.

CDR3-region Arm-PCR and iRepertoire HTBI primers produced the TCR beta libraries. TCRdb independently ran MiXCR on the multiplex PCR reads; one entry per CDR3 protein. Of almost 350,000 distinct CDR3 sequences in the sample, around 19% were seen once. This clonotype was observed a few times. Its specificity is unknown. The CDR3 is made up of 15 amino acids. Trimming shortened V by 7 bases and J by 2 bases, and 18 bases separated the two germline ends. Germline assignment: CDR1 MNHEY and CDR2 SVGEGT. The sample's time point: persistent/refractory GD, antithyroid drugs over 5 years with positive TRAb. PBMC-extracted RNA yielded the TCR library. Investigators report Graves' disease was diagnosed under American Thyroid Association guidelines. A blood draw put around 9.1 milliliters of peripheral blood into EDTA tubes.

The receptor was isolated from a female donor with Graves disease. This chain connects TRBV6-2 or TRBV6-3 to TRBJ2-7; D tentatively fits TRBD1 or TRBD2 (5 bases each). The sample was peripheral blood mononuclear cells (PBMCs), taken when the disease was refractory, from a patient treated with antithyroid drugs. The CDR3 region is CASTWVGTGTYEQYF. CDR3 DNA sequence: TGTGCCAGCACCTGGGTAGGGACGGGGACCTACGAGCAGTACTTC.